The rows below give T cell receptor beta chains drawn from one sample of a study of T cell responses to AZD1222 COVID-19 vaccine. Profiled with immunoSEQ multiplex PCR; TCRdb holds only in-frame clones, not every one. The sample contains about 45,000 clones, about 90% of which appear only once. Sequenced here: peripheral blood, sampled 28 days after the second AZD1222 dose. These receptor sequences come from an adult who received the AZD1222 COVID-19 vaccine. CDR3s include the opening cysteine and the closing phenylalanine or tryptophan. The order of the fields is V gene, J gene, clone size, CDR3 length, D gene, CDR3 protein, CDR3 DNA. A D gene is named only where the DNA matches it firmly. Part of the rows lack a size; the others show once, few, many or a class for expanded clones.

V: TRBV2
J: TRBJ2-6
size: NA
length: 15
D: NA
CDR3: CASSGRGSGANVLTF
DNA: TGTGCCAGCAGTGGCAGAGGCTCTGGGGCCAACGTCCTGACTTTC

V: TRBV6-5
J: TRBJ2-7
size: NA
length: 13
D: NA
CDR3: CAASRTAPYEQYF
DNA: TGTGCCGCGTCCCGGACAGCCCCCTACGAGCAGTACTTC

V: TRBV6-7
J: TRBJ2-7
size: NA
length: 15
D: TRBD1
CDR3: CASSYLQTGPHEQYF
DNA: TGTGCCAGCAGTTATCTCCAGACAGGGCCCCACGAGCAGTACTTC

V: TRBV18
J: TRBJ2-3
size: NA
length: 12
D: NA
CDR3: CASSPATDTQYF
DNA: TGTGCCAGCTCACCAGCTACAGATACGCAGTATTTT

V: TRBV11-2
J: TRBJ2-5
size: NA
length: 17
D: TRBD2
CDR3: CASSHGLAGVLRETQYF
DNA: TGTGCCAGCAGCCACGGACTAGCGGGAGTCCTCCGGGAGACCCAGTACTTC

V: TRBV5-1
J: TRBJ2-7
size: NA
length: 14
D: NA
CDR3: CASSFRTDTYEQYF
DNA: TGCGCCAGCAGCTTCCGGACAGATACCTACGAGCAGTACTTC

V: TRBV21-1
J: TRBJ1-4
size: once
length: 18
D: NA
CDR3: CASSHRRKGWRLNEKLFF
DNA: TGTGCCAGCAGCCATCGAAGGAAGGGCTGGAGGCTTAATGAAAAACTGTTTTTT

V: TRBV15
J: TRBJ2-7
size: once
length: 14
D: NA
CDR3: CATSIGTFSYEQYF
DNA: TGTGCCACCAGCATCGGGACATTCTCCTACGAGCAGTACTTC

V: TRBV7-9
J: TRBJ1-3
size: NA
length: 15
D: NA
CDR3: CASSLDGTYGNTIYF
DNA: TGTGCCAGCAGCTTAGACGGGACATATGGAAACACCATATATTTT

V: TRBV7-9
J: TRBJ1-2
size: NA
length: 13
D: TRBD1
CDR3: CASSPDRVYGYTF
DNA: TGTGCCAGCAGCCCCGACAGGGTCTATGGCTACACCTTC

V: TRBV24-1
J: TRBJ1-1
size: NA
length: 15
D: TRBD1
CDR3: CATSDPRTGDTEAFF
DNA: TGTGCCACCAGTGATCCCAGGACAGGGGACACTGAAGCTTTCTTT